The 12 T cell receptor beta chains presented below share a single source sample, sequenced in a study of blood T cell repertoires in COVID-19. The table came from immunoSEQ multiplex PCR; TCRdb's copy has only in-frame clones and leaves some out. The table includes approximately 80,000 clones, about 85% detected once. The sample comprised peripheral blood. The origin of the receptors is a human donor in a cohort sampled during active COVID-19.

The chain recombines TRBV6-8 with TRBJ2-7; tentative D call: TRBD1 (6 bases). The germline gives CDR1 MNHGY, CDR2 SAAAGT. V shed 7 bases and J shed 0 bases, with 13 bases lying between them. This CDR3 has 14 amino acids. CDR3 residues: CASTPDRTSYEQYF. The DNA of the CDR3 is TGTGCCAGCACCCCGGACAGAACCTCCTACGAGCAGTACTTC.

The chain has TRBV4-1 and TRBJ1-4; a weak D match, TRBD1 (5 bases). This CDR3 spans 14 amino acids. Germline values: CDR1 MGHRA, CDR2 YSYEKL. Trimming took off 6 bases at V and 7 bases at J, with 15 bases between the two ends. The CDR3 DNA is TGCGCCAGCAGTCGGACAAGTTTACGTGAAAAACTGTTTTTT. This translates into CASSRTSLREKLFF.

The rearrangement links TRBV6-2 or TRBV6-3 to TRBJ2-7; D may be TRBD2 (5 bases). Germline V gene sequence: CDR1 MNHEY, CDR2 SVGEGT. CDR3 length equals 14 residues. V lost 0 bases to trimming and J lost 2 bases, with 8 bases between them. For the CDR3, the DNA is TGTGCCAGCAGTTACTCGCGGGTGACCTACGAGCAGTACTTC. Protein product: CASSYSRVTYEQYF.

This rearrangement joins TRBV7-8 to TRBJ2-5, with a possible D match to TRBD1 (6 bases). CDR1 is SGHVS, CDR2 FQNEAQ, per germline. The germline V and J ends were trimmed by 5 bases and 5 bases, with 18 bases remaining between them. The CDR3 totals 15 residues. The CDR3 DNA is TGTGCCAGCAGCCCCAGGGGAGTTGCGCCCGAGACCCAGTACTTC. It translates to CASSPRGVAPETQYF. The full variable domain, its missing parts supplied by reference TRBV7-8 and TRBJ2-5, is GAGVSQSPRYKVAKRGQDVALRCDPISGHVSLFWYQQALGQGPEFLTYFQNEAQLDKSGLPSDRFFAERPEGSVSTLKIQRTQQEDSAVYLCASSPRGVAPETQYFGPGTRLLVL.

This clone was recorded once. V usage is TRBV7-2 and J usage is TRBJ2-7; D is uncertain. Looked up from germline, CDR1 is SGHTA and CDR2 is FQGNSA. This CDR3 comprises 12 residues. Trimming pared 3 bases from V and 3 bases from J, leaving 6 bases between. CDR3 residues: CASSFTGYEQYF. The CDR3 DNA reads as TGTGCCAGCAGCTTTACTGGCTACGAGCAGTACTTC.

The chain joins TRBV2 to TRBJ2-7, with 11 nucleotides matching TRBD2. Trimming removed 6 bases from V and 2 bases from J; junction bases left unmatched: 9. The CDR3 spans 16 residues. Germline-derived CDR1 and CDR2 are SNHLY and FYNNEI. The CDR3 sequence is CASSGQGTSGTYEQYF. CDR3 nucleotides: TGTGCCAGCAGCGGCCAGGGGACTAGCGGAACCTACGAGCAGTACTTC. Full variable domain (missing parts from reference TRBV2 and TRBJ2-7): EPEVTQTPSHQVTQMGQEVILRCVPISNHLYFYWYRQILGQKVEFLVSFYNNEISEKSEIFDDQFSVERPDGSNFTLKIRSTKLEDSAMYFCASSGQGTSGTYEQYFGPGTRLTVT.

This clone turned up a few times. This chain joins TRBV18 and TRBJ1-2; D possibly corresponds to TRBD1 (6 bases). This CDR3 region has 15 residues. V was shortened by 4 bases and J by 4 bases, with 16 bases between the two germline ends. Per the germline V gene, CDR1 is KGHSH and CDR2 is LQKENI. CDR3 sequence (DNA): TGTGCCAGCTCACTATCAGGACAGATCGCCTATGGCTACACCTTC. It encodes CASSLSGQIAYGYTF.

The chain uses TRBV24-1 and TRBJ2-7; 9 nucleotides line up with TRBD1. The V gene's germline CDR1 is KGHDR and CDR2 SFDVKD. The V and J ends lost 4 bases and 3 bases, in that order; junction bases with no gene match: 6. This CDR3 is built from 15 residues. The CDR3 DNA reads TGTGCCACCAGTGAGACGCCGGGACAGGGCTACGAGCAGTACTTC. Residues: CATSETPGQGYEQYF.

The V gene is TRBV7-8, the J gene TRBJ1-1, with D maybe TRBD1 (5 bases). Per the germline V gene, CDR1 is SGHVS and CDR2 is FQNEAQ. V lost 2 bases to trimming and J lost 3 bases, with 19 bases between them. This CDR3 is 17 amino acids long. CDR3 region: CASSLSMSGDGYTEAFF. Written as DNA, the CDR3 is TGTGCCAGCAGCTTATCCATGTCGGGGGATGGGTACACTGAAGCTTTCTTT. Full variable domain (missing parts from reference TRBV7-8 and TRBJ1-1): GAGVSQSPRYKVAKRGQDVALRCDPISGHVSLFWYQQALGQGPEFLTYFQNEAQLDKSGLPSDRFFAERPEGSVSTLKIQRTQQEDSAVYLCASSLSMSGDGYTEAFFGQGTRLTVV.

This clone was counted once. The J gene is TRBJ1-2, the V gene TRBV18; D is unclear. Trimming pared 3 bases from V and 0 bases from J, leaving 11 bases between. Germline V lookup: CDR1 KGHSH, CDR2 LQKENI. This CDR3 has 15 amino acids. The CDR3 nucleotides read TGTGCCAGCTCACCCAACAGTGATGCTAACTATGGCTACACCTTC. As protein: CASSPNSDANYGYTF.

The gene calls are TRBV24-1 and TRBJ2-1, with D perhaps TRBD1 (7 bases). Between the trimmed V and J ends, which lost 8 bases and 2 bases, there was a span of 9 bases. Germline V lookup: CDR1 KGHDR, CDR2 SFDVKD. This CDR3 contains 13 residues. The CDR3 DNA sequence: TGTGCCACCACAGGGGGGCCCTACAATGAGCAGTTCTTC. Its translation is CATTGGPYNEQFF.

This sequence joins TRBV5-1 and TRBJ2-7; D unclear. The V gene lost 0 bases and the J gene lost 0 bases, with 7 bases spanning the gap. Germline values: CDR1 SGHRS, CDR2 YFSETQ. This CDR3 contains 14 residues. This CDR3 reads CASSLGSSSYEQYF. The DNA of the CDR3 is TGCGCCAGCAGCTTGGGGTCGAGCTCCTACGAGCAGTACTTC.